This record concerns one T cell receptor beta chain sequence. Thawed, overnight-rested PBMC were stained with GMM-loaded CD1B tetramer, viability dye and anti-CD3, then sorted. CD1B tetramers were loaded with Rhodococcus equi-derived C32 glucose monomycolate. The sample originates from a study of T cells in tuberculosis. The CDR3 has 13 residues. Trimming took 1 base from V and 10 from J, leaving 11 bases between them. From germline, CDR1 is GTSNPN and CDR2 SVGIG (reference sequence). TCR-alpha and TCR-beta chains were sequenced unpaired. Generated by immunoSEQ multiplex PCR, the TCRdb table keeps only in-frame clones and is missing some. The table includes tens of thousands of clones, approximately 80% detected once.

The source is an adult woman with latent tuberculosis. This chain links TRBV30 with TRBJ1-6; a possible D gene is TRBD1 (6 bases). Sequences were obtained from CD1b-GMM tetramer-negative cells sorted from PBMCs. This CDR3 is CAWSEQGQSPLHF. The CDR3 DNA follows: TGTGCCTGGAGTGAACAGGGACAATCACCCCTCCACTTT.